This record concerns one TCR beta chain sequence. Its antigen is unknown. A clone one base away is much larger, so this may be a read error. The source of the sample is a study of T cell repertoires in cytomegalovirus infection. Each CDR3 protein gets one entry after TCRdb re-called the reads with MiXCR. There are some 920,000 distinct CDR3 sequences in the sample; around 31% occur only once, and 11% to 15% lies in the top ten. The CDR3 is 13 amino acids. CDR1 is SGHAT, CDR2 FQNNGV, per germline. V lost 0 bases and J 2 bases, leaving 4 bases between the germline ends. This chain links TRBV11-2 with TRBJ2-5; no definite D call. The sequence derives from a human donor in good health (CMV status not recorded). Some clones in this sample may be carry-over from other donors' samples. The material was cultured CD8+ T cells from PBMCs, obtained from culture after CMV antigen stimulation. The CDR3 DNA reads TGTGCCAGCAGCTTAGAACCGCAAGAGACCCAGTACTTC. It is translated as CASSLEPQETQYF.